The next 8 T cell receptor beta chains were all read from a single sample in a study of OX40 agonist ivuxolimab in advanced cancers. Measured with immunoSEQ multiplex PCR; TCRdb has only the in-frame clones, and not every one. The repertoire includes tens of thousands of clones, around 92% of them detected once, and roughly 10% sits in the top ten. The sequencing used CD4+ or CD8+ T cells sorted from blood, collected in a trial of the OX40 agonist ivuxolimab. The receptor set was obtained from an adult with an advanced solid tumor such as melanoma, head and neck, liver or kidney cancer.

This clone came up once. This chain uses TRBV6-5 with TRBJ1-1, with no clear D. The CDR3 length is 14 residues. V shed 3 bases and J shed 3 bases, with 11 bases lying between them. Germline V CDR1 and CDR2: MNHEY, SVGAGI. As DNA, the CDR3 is TGTGCCAGCAGTTATTGGTCTGGGGACACTGAAGCTTTCTTT. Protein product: CASSYWSGDTEAFF.

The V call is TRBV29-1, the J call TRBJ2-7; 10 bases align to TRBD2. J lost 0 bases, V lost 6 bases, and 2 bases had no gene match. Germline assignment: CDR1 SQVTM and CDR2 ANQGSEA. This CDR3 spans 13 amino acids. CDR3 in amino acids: CSVGLANSYEQYF. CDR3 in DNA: TGCAGCGTGGGACTAGCGAACTCCTACGAGCAGTACTTC.

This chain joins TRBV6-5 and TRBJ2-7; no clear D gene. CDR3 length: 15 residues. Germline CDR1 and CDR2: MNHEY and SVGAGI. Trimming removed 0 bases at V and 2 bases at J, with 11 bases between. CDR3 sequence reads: CASSYSGGVTYEQYF. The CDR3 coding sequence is TGTGCCAGCAGTTACTCTGGTGGGGTAACCTACGAGCAGTACTTC.

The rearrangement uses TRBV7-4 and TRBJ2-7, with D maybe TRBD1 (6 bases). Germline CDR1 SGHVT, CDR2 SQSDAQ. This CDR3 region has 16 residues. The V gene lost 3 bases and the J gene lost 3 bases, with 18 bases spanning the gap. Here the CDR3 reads CASSFLMAGAHYEQYF. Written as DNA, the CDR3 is TGTGCCAGCAGCTTTCTGATGGCAGGGGCGCACTACGAGCAGTACTTC.

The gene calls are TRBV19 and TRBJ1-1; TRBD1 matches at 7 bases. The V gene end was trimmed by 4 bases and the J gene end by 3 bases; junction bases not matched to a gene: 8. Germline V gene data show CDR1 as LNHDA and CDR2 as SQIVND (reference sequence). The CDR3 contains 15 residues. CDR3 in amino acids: CASSSDREADTEAFF. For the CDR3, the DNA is TGTGCCAGTAGTAGTGACAGGGAGGCCGACACTGAAGCTTTCTTT.

The CDR3, as DNA: TGTGCCACCTCAGACACCTACAATCAGCCCCAGCATTTT. It codes for CATSDTYNQPQHF. The chain links TRBV6-6 to TRBJ1-5; no reliable D call. The CDR3 covers 13 residues. The V end was cut by 10 bases, the J end by 3 bases, with 13 bases between. From germline, CDR1 is MNHNY and CDR2 SVGAGI (reference sequence).

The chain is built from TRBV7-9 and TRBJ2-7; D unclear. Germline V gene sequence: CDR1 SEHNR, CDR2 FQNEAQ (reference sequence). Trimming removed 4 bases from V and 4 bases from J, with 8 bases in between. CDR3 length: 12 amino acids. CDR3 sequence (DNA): TGTGCCAGCAGCTCCCTGGGGTACGAGCAGTACTTC. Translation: CASSSLGYEQYF.

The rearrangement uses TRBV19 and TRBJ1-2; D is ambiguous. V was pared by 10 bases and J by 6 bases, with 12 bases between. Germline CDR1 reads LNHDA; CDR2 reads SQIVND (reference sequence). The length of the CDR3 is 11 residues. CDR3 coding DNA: TGTGCCACCCCCGGATACGATGGCTACACCTTC. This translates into CATPGYDGYTF. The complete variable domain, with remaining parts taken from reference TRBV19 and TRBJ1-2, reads DGGITQSPKYLFRKEGQNVTLSCEQNLNHDAMYWYRQDPGQGLRLIYYSQIVNDFQKGDIAEGYSVSREKKESFPLTVTSAQKNPTAFYLCATPGYDGYTFGSGTRLTVV.